The 29 T cell receptor beta chains below come from one sample, sequenced in a study of shared clonotypes between healthy human individuals. Generated by immunoSEQ multiplex PCR, the TCRdb table keeps only in-frame clones and is missing some. Of a few million clones listed, approximately 95% were seen once; the top ten hold 0.39%. The sample comprised naive CD4+ T cells from PBMCs. As to subset: CD45RA+ positively selected. These receptors came from a man aged 18 to 30 in good health. Some clones in this sample may be carry-over from other donors' samples.

The V gene is TRBV5-4, the J gene TRBJ2-3, with D tentatively TRBD1 or TRBD2 (5 bases each). The CDR3 spans 15 residues. Germline CDR1 SGHNT, CDR2 YYREEE (reference sequence). The V end lost 2 bases, the J end lost 1 base, and 11 bases lay between the germline ends. The CDR3 region has the DNA TGTGCCAGCAGCTTTAAAAGGGACGGCACAGATACGCAGTATTTT. Residues: CASSFKRDGTDTQYF.

The CDR3: CASSLAKVGRGSEQYF. The CDR3 DNA reads TGTGCCAGCAGCTTGGCTAAAGTGGGGAGAGGGTCCGAGCAGTACTTC. The chain employs TRBV5-4 and TRBJ2-7; possibly TRBD2 for D (5 bases). CDR3 size: 16 residues. V lost 0 bases and J lost 6, with 19 bases in between. Looked up from germline, CDR1 is SGHNT and CDR2 is YYREEE (reference sequence).

This clone was detected only a few times. The chain combines TRBV6-6 with TRBJ1-1, with TRBD1 as a possible D gene (6 bases). The CDR3 spans 13 residues. The V end was cut by 10 bases, the J end by 9 bases, with 21 bases between. Germline V gene sequence: CDR1 MNHNY, CDR2 SVGAGI (reference sequence). CDR3: CATINPGAEKAFF. In DNA form, the CDR3 reads TGTGCCACCATCAACCCGGGGGCGGAGAAAGCTTTCTTT.

CDR3 bases: TGCGCCAGCAGCTTGGAACTTACAGGGGGCCCCCCCTATGGCTACACCTTC. This encodes CASSLELTGGPPYGYTF. The rearrangement links TRBV5-1 to TRBJ1-2; 9 nucleotides align to TRBD1. Germline V gives CDR1 SGHRS, CDR2 YFSETQ. The V gene end was trimmed by 0 bases and the J gene end by 4 bases; junction bases not matched to a gene: 10. This CDR3 is 17 amino acids long. The full variable domain, its missing parts supplied by reference TRBV5-1 and TRBJ1-2, is KAGVTQTPRYLIKTRGQQVTLSCSPISGHRSVSWYQQTPGQGLQFLFEYFSETQRNKGNFPGRFSGRQFSNSRSEMNVSTLELGDSALYLCASSLELTGGPPYGYTFGSGTRLTVV.

This clone was recorded only once. Different DNA sequences within this sample yield the same CDR3. The CDR3 region is CAWSVGSSYEQYF. Written as DNA, the CDR3 is TGTGCCTGGAGTGTTGGCAGCTCCTACGAGCAGTACTTC. V is TRBV30 and J is TRBJ2-7; D is ambiguous. CDR3 length equals 13 residues. Germline lookup yields CDR1 GTSNPN and CDR2 SVGIG (reference sequence). V dropped 0 bases and J dropped 0 bases, with 6 bases sitting between them.

The chain recombines TRBV11-2 with TRBJ1-2; D ambiguous. V lost 1 base to trimming and J lost 2 bases, with 8 bases between them. Germline V gene lookup returns CDR1 SGHAT and CDR2 FQNNGV. The CDR3 has 14 amino acids. This chain's CDR3 is CASSLVSLNYGYTF. In DNA form, the CDR3 reads TGTGCCAGCAGCTTAGTATCCCTAAACTATGGCTACACCTTC.

V gene TRBV12-5 combines with J gene TRBJ2-2, with unresolved D. Trimming cost V 0 bases and J 6 bases, with 2 bases left between them. Germline V lookup: CDR1 LGHNT, CDR2 FRNRAP. The CDR3 is made up of 12 amino acids. CDR3 amino acids: CASGLVAGELFF. CDR3 sequence (DNA): TGTGCTAGTGGTTTGGTTGCCGGGGAGCTGTTTTTT.

V is TRBV9 and J is TRBJ2-2, with a tentative D call TRBD2 (5 bases). Trimming stripped 0 bases from V and 7 bases from J, with 19 bases between. CDR1 and CDR2 (germline): SGDLS, YYNGEE. The CDR3 sequence is 17 residues long. The CDR3, as DNA: TGTGCCAGCAGCGTAGTGTCCCTTGAGTGGGAGAACGGGGAGCTGTTTTTT. It codes for CASSVVSLEWENGELFF.

A single count supports this clone. The chain is built from TRBV23-1 and TRBJ1-2; 9 positions agree with TRBD1. TRBV23-1 is recorded as an ORF, its role being uncertain. V lost 4 bases and J lost 6; bases outside the gene matches: 9. CDR3 length equals 15 residues. CDR3 DNA: TGCGCCAGCAGTCTAGAAACAGGGGGCGCGGATGGCTACACCTTC. Translation: CASSLETGGADGYTF.

The chain combines TRBV7-8 with TRBJ1-1, with D possibly matching TRBD1 (5 bases). The V and J ends lost 5 bases and 0 bases respectively, with 13 bases between them. Germline CDR1 SGHVS, CDR2 FQNEAQ. CDR3 length: 15 amino acids. The CDR3 DNA reads TGTGCCAGCAGCCCACGACAGCTGATGAACACTGAAGCTTTCTTT. Protein: CASSPRQLMNTEAFF.

V gene TRBV2 combines with J gene TRBJ2-5; the D gene could be TRBD1 or TRBD2 (5 bases each). Trimming stripped 6 bases from V and 5 bases from J, with 16 bases between. Germline V lookup: CDR1 SNHLY, CDR2 FYNNEI. The CDR3 loop spans 14 amino acids. CDR3 region: CASSVEGEGETQYF. In DNA, the CDR3 is TGTGCCAGCAGCGTAGAGGGCGAGGGGGAGACCCAGTACTTC. The full variable domain, with the rest looked up from reference TRBV2 and TRBJ2-5, is EPEVTQTPSHQVTQMGQEVILRCVPISNHLYFYWYRQILGQKVEFLVSFYNNEISEKSEIFDDQFSVERPDGSNFTLKIRSTKLEDSAMYFCASSVEGEGETQYFGPGTRLLVL.

The chain joins TRBV7-2 to TRBJ2-1, with TRBD2 matching over 12 bases. The CDR3 runs to 16 residues. Germline CDR1 is SGHTA and CDR2 is FQGNSA. Trimming took 5 bases from V and 7 from J; bases not matched to a gene: 9. This chain's CDR3 is CASSARTSGIKNEQFF. Written as DNA, the CDR3 is TGTGCCAGCAGCGCCCGGACTAGCGGGATCAAGAATGAGCAGTTCTTC.

The chain joins TRBV18 to TRBJ2-7, with D possibly being TRBD1 (5 bases). Deletions cut 1 base from V and 3 bases from J, with 10 bases between. The CDR3 has 14 residues. The germline V gene has CDR1 KGHSH and CDR2 LQKENI. As DNA, the CDR3 is TGTGCCAGCTCACCACAGGGGTTCGGCTACGAGCAGTACTTC. Translated: CASSPQGFGYEQYF.

V and J are TRBV6-5 and TRBJ2-7; D is ambiguous. The V end lost 0 bases, the J end lost 5 bases, and 14 bases lay between the germline ends. The length of the CDR3 is 15 residues. Germline CDR1 reads MNHEY; CDR2 reads SVGAGI. CDR3 nucleotide sequence: TGTGCCAGCAGTTACTCGATACCCCTAGAGGACGAGCAGTACTTC. It is translated as CASSYSIPLEDEQYF.

The chain couples TRBV7-9 to TRBJ1-1; unclear D gene. This CDR3 region has 12 residues. Germline V CDR1 and CDR2: SEHNR, FQNEAQ (reference sequence). V was clipped by 3 bases and J by 6 bases, with 8 bases between them. The CDR3 protein is CASSFTGAEAFF. Here the CDR3 DNA reads TGTGCCAGCAGCTTTACCGGGGCTGAAGCTTTCTTT.

The chain carries TRBV10-3 and TRBJ2-5, with D perhaps TRBD1 (5 bases). The germline V gene has CDR1 ENHRY and CDR2 SYGVKD. Deletions cut 3 bases from V and 5 bases from J, with 13 bases between. This CDR3 is built from 14 residues. The CDR3 here is CAISDQGARETQYF. The CDR3 region has the DNA TGTGCCATCAGTGATCAGGGCGCGAGGGAGACCCAGTACTTC.

Turning to this clone: The identical CDR3 is also encoded by other nucleotide sequences in the sample. The chain links TRBV25-1 to TRBJ2-3; D not certain. V was clipped by 0 bases and J by 0 bases, with 4 bases between them. This CDR3 has 14 residues. Germline CDR1 MGHDK, CDR2 SYGVNS. Here the CDR3 reads CASSEYLSTDTQYF. As DNA, the CDR3 is TGTGCCAGCAGTGAATATTTGAGCACAGATACGCAGTATTTT.

The chain uses TRBV7-3 and TRBJ2-7; D is unclear. This CDR3 has 10 residues. From germline, CDR1 is SGHTA and CDR2 FQGTGA. Trimming took off 5 bases at V and 5 bases at J, with 4 bases between the two ends. In DNA, the CDR3 is TGTGCCAGCAGCCTCGACGAGCAGTACTTC. Protein sequence: CASSLDEQYF.

The chain carries TRBV6-1 and TRBJ1-5, with D maybe TRBD1 (5 bases). The CDR3 contains 15 residues. V gave up 5 bases and J gave up 3 bases, with 14 bases separating them. The germline gives CDR1 MNHNS, CDR2 SASEGT. The CDR3 nucleotides read TGTGCCAGCAGTCGCAGGCAGGGTATCAATCAGCCCCAGCATTTT. Amino acid sequence: CASSRRQGINQPQHF.

The chain has TRBV19 and TRBJ1-5; D gene ambiguous. CDR3 size: 14 residues. Trimming took off 7 bases at V and 0 bases at J, with 10 bases between the two ends. Germline-derived CDR1 and CDR2 are LNHDA and SQIVND (reference sequence). CDR3 protein: CASTVVYSNQPQHF. CDR3 bases: TGTGCCAGTACAGTCGTATATAGCAATCAGCCCCAGCATTTT. The whole variable domain, remainder taken from reference TRBV19 and TRBJ1-5, is DGGITQSPKYLFRKEGQNVTLSCEQNLNHDAMYWYRQDPGQGLRLIYYSQIVNDFQKGDIAEGYSVSREKKESFPLTVTSAQKNPTAFYLCASTVVYSNQPQHFGDGTRLSIL.

V is TRBV18 and J is TRBJ2-4, with no clear D. CDR3 length: 15 residues. Germline V gene lookup returns CDR1 KGHSH and CDR2 LQKENI. Trimming shortened V by 0 bases and J by 3 bases, and 9 bases separated the two germline ends. Written as DNA, the CDR3 is TGTGCCAGCTCACCACCGGGTTTGGGCAAAAACATTCAGTACTTC. Translated, it gives CASSPPGLGKNIQYF.

This clone was detected once. The V call is TRBV7-3, the J call TRBJ2-1; 7 positions match TRBD1. This CDR3 region has 15 residues. Germline values: CDR1 SGHTA, CDR2 FQGTGA. Trimming took 5 bases from V and 7 from J; bases not matched to a gene: 11. The CDR3 region is CASSPEGQPWNEQFF. CDR3 coding DNA: TGTGCCAGCAGCCCCGAGGGACAGCCATGGAATGAGCAGTTCTTC.

The chain joins TRBV4-2 to TRBJ1-2; tentatively, D is TRBD1 (6 bases). Per germline, CDR1 LGHNA and CDR2 YNFKEQ. V lost 3 bases and J 0 bases, leaving 11 bases between the germline ends. The length of the CDR3 is 15 residues. The CDR3 region is CASSQDRYSNYGYTF. DNA of the CDR3: TGTGCCAGCAGCCAGGACAGATATTCTAACTATGGCTACACCTTC.

This chain joins TRBV6-5 and TRBJ1-4; TRBD1 is a possible D gene (6 bases). The V end lost 6 bases, the J end lost 3 bases, and 11 bases lay between the germline ends. Germline V gene data show CDR1 as MNHEY and CDR2 as SVGAGI. The CDR3 length is 14 residues. This CDR3 is CASRFPGANEKLFF. CDR3 DNA sequence: TGTGCCAGCAGATTCCCAGGGGCTAATGAAAAACTGTTTTTT.

V usage is TRBV28 and J usage is TRBJ1-1; a weak D match, TRBD1 (6 bases). The length of the CDR3 is 13 residues. Deletions cut 6 bases from V and 2 bases from J, with 10 bases between. Germline CDR1 reads MDHEN; CDR2 reads SYDVKM. The CDR3 coding sequence is TGTGCCAGCAGGTGGACAGCTAACACTGAAGCTTTCTTT. Residues: CASRWTANTEAFF.

V gene TRBV6-6 combines with J gene TRBJ2-7; D perhaps matches TRBD1 (5 bases). The CDR3 is 15 residues long. Trimming removed 0 bases at V and 1 base at J, with 10 bases between. The germline CDR1 and CDR2 sequences are MNHNY and SVGAGI (reference sequence). In DNA, the CDR3 is TGTGCCAGCAGTTACTCGAGTCAGGGTTCCTACGAGCAGTACTTC. As protein: CASSYSSQGSYEQYF.

The chain recombines TRBV28 with TRBJ1-4; tentative D call: TRBD1 (6 bases). Germline values: CDR1 MDHEN, CDR2 SYDVKM. The CDR3 has 13 residues. V lost 6 bases to trimming and J lost 11 bases, with 16 bases between them. The CDR3 nucleotides are TGTGCCAGCAGCCTCCCGGGGGCGCCTAAACTGTTTTTT. Its protein is CASSLPGAPKLFF.

The rearrangement uses TRBV19 and TRBJ2-5, with D tentatively TRBD1 or TRBD2 (6 bases each). V lost 10 bases and J lost 5, with 14 bases in between. The length of the CDR3 is 12 residues. Germline CDR1 reads LNHDA; CDR2 reads SQIVND (reference sequence). The CDR3 protein is CATEGGGETQYF. The CDR3 DNA sequence: TGTGCCACCGAGGGGGGAGGTGAGACCCAGTACTTC.

This chain connects TRBV5-1 to TRBJ2-5; D might be TRBD2 (6 bases). The CDR3 length is 15 residues. V lost 2 bases and J 2 bases, leaving 13 bases between the germline ends. Per germline, CDR1 SGHRS and CDR2 YFSETQ. The CDR3 coding sequence is TGCGCCAGCAGCTTATCACTAGCTCCTCAAGAGACCCAGTACTTC. Encoded protein: CASSLSLAPQETQYF. The entire variable domain, with the rest obtained from reference TRBV5-1 and TRBJ2-5, is as follows: KAGVTQTPRYLIKTRGQQVTLSCSPISGHRSVSWYQQTPGQGLQFLFEYFSETQRNKGNFPGRFSGRQFSNSRSEMNVSTLELGDSALYLCASSLSLAPQETQYFGPGTRLLVL.